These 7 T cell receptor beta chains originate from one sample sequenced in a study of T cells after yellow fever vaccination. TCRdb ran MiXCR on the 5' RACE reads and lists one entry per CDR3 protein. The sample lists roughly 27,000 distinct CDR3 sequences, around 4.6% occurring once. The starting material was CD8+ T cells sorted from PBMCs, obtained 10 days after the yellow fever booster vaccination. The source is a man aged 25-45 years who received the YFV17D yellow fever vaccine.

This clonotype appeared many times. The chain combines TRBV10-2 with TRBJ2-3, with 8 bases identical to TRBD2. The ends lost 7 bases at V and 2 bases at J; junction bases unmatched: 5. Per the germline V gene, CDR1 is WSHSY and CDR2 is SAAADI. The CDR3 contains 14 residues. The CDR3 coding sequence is TGCGCCAGCAACCCGGGACTAGTCACAGATACGCAGTATTTT. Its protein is CASNPGLVTDTQYF.

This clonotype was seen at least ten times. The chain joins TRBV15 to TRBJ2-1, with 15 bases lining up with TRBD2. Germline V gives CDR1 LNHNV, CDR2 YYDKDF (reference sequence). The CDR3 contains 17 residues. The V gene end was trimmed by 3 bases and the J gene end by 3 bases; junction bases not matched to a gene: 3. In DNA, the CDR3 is TGTGCCACCAGCAGGGGACTAGCGGGAGGTTACTACAATGAGCAGTTCTTC. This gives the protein CATSRGLAGGYYNEQFF.

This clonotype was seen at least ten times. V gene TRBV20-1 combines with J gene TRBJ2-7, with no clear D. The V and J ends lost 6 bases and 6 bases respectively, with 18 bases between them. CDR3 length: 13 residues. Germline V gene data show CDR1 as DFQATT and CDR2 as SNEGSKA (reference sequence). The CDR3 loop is CSAPFESLLEQYF. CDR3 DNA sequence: TGCAGTGCCCCGTTCGAATCCCTACTCGAGCAGTACTTC.

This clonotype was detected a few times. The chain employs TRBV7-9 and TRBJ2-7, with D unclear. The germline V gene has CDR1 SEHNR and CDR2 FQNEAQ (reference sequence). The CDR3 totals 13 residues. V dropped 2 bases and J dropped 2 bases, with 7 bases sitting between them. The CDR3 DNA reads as TGTGCCAGCAGCTTACGTGAGACCTACGAGCAGTACTTC. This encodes CASSLRETYEQYF. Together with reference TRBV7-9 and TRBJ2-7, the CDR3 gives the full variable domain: DTGVSQNPRHKITKRGQNVTFRCDPISEHNRLYWYRQTLGQGPEFLTYFQNEAQLEKSRLLSDRFSAERPKGSFSTLEIQRTEQGDSAMYLCASSLRETYEQYFGPGTRLTVT.

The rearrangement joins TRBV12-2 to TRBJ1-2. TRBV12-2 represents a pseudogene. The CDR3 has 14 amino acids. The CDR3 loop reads CASRSIGANYGYTF. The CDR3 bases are TGTGCAAGTCGCTCCATCGGAGCTAACTATGGCTACACCTTC.

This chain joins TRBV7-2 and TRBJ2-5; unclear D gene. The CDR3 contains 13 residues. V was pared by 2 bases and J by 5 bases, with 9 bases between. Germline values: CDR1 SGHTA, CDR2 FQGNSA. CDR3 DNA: TGTGCCAGCAGCTTAATATCTGTGGAGACCCAGTACTTC. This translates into CASSLISVETQYF. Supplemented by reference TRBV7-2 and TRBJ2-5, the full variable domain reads GAGVSQSPSNKVTEKGKDVELRCDPISGHTALYWYRQSLGQGLEFLIYFQGNSAPDKSGLPSDRFSAERTGGSVSTLTIQRTQQEDSAVYLCASSLISVETQYFGPGTRLLVL.

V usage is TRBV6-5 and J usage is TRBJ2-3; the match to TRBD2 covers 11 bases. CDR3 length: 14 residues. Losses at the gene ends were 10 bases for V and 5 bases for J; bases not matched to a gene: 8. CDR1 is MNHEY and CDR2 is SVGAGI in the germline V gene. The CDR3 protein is CATLAGGPGDTQYF. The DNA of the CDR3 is TGTGCCACGTTAGCGGGAGGGCCCGGAGATACGCAGTATTTT.